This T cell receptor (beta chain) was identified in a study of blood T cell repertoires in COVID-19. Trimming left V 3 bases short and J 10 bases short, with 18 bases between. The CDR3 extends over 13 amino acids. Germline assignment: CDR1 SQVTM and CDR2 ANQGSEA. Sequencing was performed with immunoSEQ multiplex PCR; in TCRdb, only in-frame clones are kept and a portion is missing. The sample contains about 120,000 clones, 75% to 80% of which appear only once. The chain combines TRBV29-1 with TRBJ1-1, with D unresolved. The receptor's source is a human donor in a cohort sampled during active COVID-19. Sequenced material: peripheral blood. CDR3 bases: TGCAGCGTTGACCTGAACATGAACGTTGCAGCTTTCTTT. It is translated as CSVDLNMNVAAFF.